Each of the 32 T cell receptor beta chains below was sequenced from the same sample in a study of CD8+ T cells in alopecia areata. Once RNA had been extracted, it was reverse transcribed into cDNA to act as the sequencing template. Profiled with immunoSEQ multiplex PCR; TCRdb holds only in-frame clones, not every one. The sample lists 90,000 to 100,000 clones, more than 35% seen once, with 1.3% in the top ten. Sequencing used CD4+ T cells sorted from blood. The receptors shown here come from a human donor with alopecia areata.

This sequence joins TRBV30 and TRBJ1-1; 7 positions match TRBD1. The CDR3 is 13 residues long. Germline trimming cut 3 bases from V and 5 bases from J; bases unmatched to any gene: 6. Germline CDR1 GTSNPN, CDR2 SVGIG (reference sequence). For the CDR3, the DNA is TGTGCCTGGAGCCAGACAGGGCTAACTGAAGCTTTCTTT. Its translation is CAWSQTGLTEAFF.

The J gene is TRBJ2-5, the V gene TRBV5-1; no definite D call. The CDR3 contains 13 residues. CDR1 is SGHRS and CDR2 is YFSETQ in the germline V gene. V lost 3 bases and J lost 2, with 8 bases in between. In nucleotides, the CDR3 is TGCGCCAGCAGCTCGTGGGGTCAAGAGACCCAGTACTTC. Its protein product is CASSSWGQETQYF.

This clone was counted between two and nine times. At one of its ends the junction is not consistent with the germline gene, which may arise from a read error. The chain couples TRBV5-1 to TRBJ2-5; D is perhaps TRBD2 (5 bases). Germline values: CDR1 SGHRS, CDR2 YFSETQ. CDR3 length: 14 amino acids. Here the CDR3 reads CASSPPREQGTQYF. CDR3 coding DNA: TGCGCCAGCAGCCCCCCCCGGGAACAAGGGACCCAGTACTTC.

The CDR3 DNA sequence: TGCAGCGTTGTAGGCGGGACCCGCACAGATACGCAGTATTTT. Translated, it gives CSVVGGTRTDTQYF. This chain uses TRBV29-1 with TRBJ2-3; possibly TRBD2 for D (6 bases). Germline V gene data show CDR1 as SQVTM and CDR2 as ANQGSEA. This CDR3 region has 14 residues. Trimming left V 4 bases short and J 1 base short, with 12 bases between.

This clone was recorded a few times. The DNA of the CDR3 is TGTGCCAGCAGTTTAGGAGGGTATAGTGAGGCCCAGTACTTC. This encodes CASSLGGYSEAQYF. The chain recombines TRBV28 with TRBJ2-5; tentatively, D is TRBD2 (6 bases). Germline-derived CDR1 and CDR2 are MDHEN and SYDVKM. The CDR3 consists of 14 residues. The V and J ends lost 2 bases and 9 bases respectively, with 16 bases between them. Full variable domain (missing parts from reference TRBV28 and TRBJ2-5): DVKVTQSSRYLVKRTGEKVFLECVQDMDHENMFWYRQDPGLGLRLIYFSYDVKMKEKGDIPEGYSVSREKKERFSLILESASTNQTSMYLCASSLGGYSEAQYFGPGTRLLVL.

DNA for the CDR3: TGTGCCAGCAGCCTAGGGACTAGCGGGGGAGAGCAGTACTTC. Translation: CASSLGTSGGEQYF. The gene calls are TRBV7-9 and TRBJ2-7; 14 bases align to TRBD2. The CDR3 covers 14 residues. Unmatched junction bases numbered 4, after V lost 5 bases and J lost 7 bases. Germline CDR1 reads SEHNR; CDR2 reads FQNEAQ (reference sequence).

V and J are TRBV9 and TRBJ1-1; D not resolved. Looked up from germline, CDR1 is SGDLS and CDR2 is YYNGEE. The V gene lost 5 bases and the J gene lost 1 base, with 9 bases spanning the gap. CDR3 length equals 13 residues. The CDR3 DNA reads as TGTGCCAGCAGGTTTATCGGGAACACTGAAGCTTTCTTT. This sequence encodes CASRFIGNTEAFF.

The CDR3 reads CSVSGEQETQYF. For the CDR3, the DNA is TGCAGCGTCTCAGGGGAGCAAGAGACCCAGTACTTC. The V and J genes are TRBV29-1 and TRBJ2-5; tentative D call: TRBD1 (6 bases). This CDR3 spans 12 amino acids. Germline CDR1 reads SQVTM; CDR2 reads ANQGSEA. V was pared by 6 bases and J by 2 bases, with 10 bases between. The whole variable domain, filled in from reference TRBV29-1 and TRBJ2-5, reads SAVISQKPSRDICQRGTSLTIQCQVDSQVTMMFWYRQQPGQSLTLIATANQGSEATYESGFVIDKFPISRPNLTFSTLTVSNMSPEDSSIYLCSVSGEQETQYFGPGTRLLVL.

This clone came up a few times. This chain connects TRBV4-3 to TRBJ1-2; D unresolved. V was pared by 4 bases and J by 8 bases, with 14 bases between. The CDR3 contains 13 residues. The germline CDR1 and CDR2 sequences are LGHNA and YSLEER. CDR3 coding DNA: TGCGCCAGCAGCCGCTCGGCAGCCGGGGGCTACACCTTC. It yields the protein CASSRSAAGGYTF.

V is TRBV30 and J is TRBJ1-5, with D possibly being TRBD1 (5 bases). Germline V gene sequence: CDR1 GTSNPN, CDR2 SVGIG (reference sequence). The CDR3 is 13 residues long. Trimming shortened V by 4 bases and J by 6 bases, and 13 bases separated the two germline ends. The CDR3 DNA reads as TGTGCCTGGAACGGGGGAGGAGGTCAGCCCCAGCATTTT. Translating it yields CAWNGGGGQPQHF.

Comment on this clone: The same CDR3 also results from other DNA sequences found in this sample. J is TRBJ2-2 and V is TRBV28; no clear D. The germline gives CDR1 MDHEN, CDR2 SYDVKM. CDR3 length: 14 amino acids. Trimming left V 3 bases short and J 2 bases short, with 7 bases between. The CDR3 coding sequence is TGTGCCAGCAGTTTTTCTGTTAACACCGGGGAGCTGTTTTTT. Its translation: CASSFSVNTGELFF.

This clone was seen a few times. The genes are TRBV29-1 and TRBJ1-2, with D possibly matching TRBD1 (6 bases). This CDR3 spans 13 amino acids. The V end was cut by 5 bases, the J end by 4 bases, with 14 bases between. CDR1 is SQVTM, CDR2 ANQGSEA, per germline. The CDR3 DNA reads as TGCAGCGTTTCCCACAGGGCGGGCTATGGCTACACCTTC. This codes for CSVSHRAGYGYTF.

The DNA of the CDR3 is TGCGCCAGCAGCTTCGGGGTCCGGAATGGCTACACCTTC. Its protein is CASSFGVRNGYTF. The V gene is TRBV5-1, the J gene TRBJ1-2; D is unclear. This CDR3 has 13 amino acids. Germline V lookup: CDR1 SGHRS, CDR2 YFSETQ. V was clipped by 2 bases and J by 6 bases, with 11 bases between them.

This chain links TRBV4-2 with TRBJ1-1; tentatively, D is TRBD1 (5 bases). V was trimmed by 4 bases and J by 1 base, leaving 10 bases between them. The CDR3 is made up of 14 amino acids. Germline CDR1 and CDR2: LGHNA and YNFKEQ. CDR3 coding DNA: TGTGCCAGCAGCCTAGGGACGTCGAACACTGAAGCTTTCTTT. Translating it yields CASSLGTSNTEAFF.

J is TRBJ1-1 and V is TRBV2; the match to TRBD1 covers 10 bases. Trimming took 8 bases from V and 5 from J; bases not matched to a gene: 8. The CDR3 extends over 14 amino acids. Per germline, CDR1 SNHLY and CDR2 FYNNEI. The DNA of the CDR3 is TGTGCCAGCCTGGGACAGGGGATCGTTACTGAAGCTTTCTTT. Translating it yields CASLGQGIVTEAFF.

This chain links TRBV30 with TRBJ2-5, with TRBD2 matching over 13 bases. The CDR3 is 16 amino acids. CDR1 and CDR2 (germline): GTSNPN, SVGIG (reference sequence). V lost 2 bases, J lost 5 bases, and 8 bases stayed unmatched. The CDR3 coding sequence is TGTGCCTGGAGTTCGGGGACTAGCGGGATGGGTGAGACCCAGTACTTC. It yields the protein CAWSSGTSGMGETQYF.

The chain is built from TRBV5-1 and TRBJ2-3; a weak D match, TRBD1 (6 bases). CDR1 SGHRS and CDR2 YFSETQ come from the germline V gene. This CDR3 spans 15 amino acids. V was clipped by 4 bases and J by 0 bases, with 12 bases between them. CDR3 residues: CASSNRASSTDTQYF. In DNA, the CDR3 is TGCGCCAGCAGCAACAGGGCCTCTAGCACAGATACGCAGTATTTT.

This clone was seen just once. The CDR3 is CASSGSGLAAETQYF. CDR3 nucleotides: TGTGCCAGCAGCGGCTCAGGCCTAGCCGCAGAGACCCAGTACTTC. The rearrangement joins TRBV7-8 to TRBJ2-5; D may be TRBD2 (5 bases). The CDR3 sequence is 15 residues long. CDR1 is SGHVS and CDR2 is FQNEAQ in the germline V gene. V was pared by 5 bases and J by 4 bases, with 17 bases between.

J is TRBJ2-7 and V is TRBV7-9, with 7 bases aligning to TRBD1. Germline values: CDR1 SEHNR, CDR2 FQNEAQ (reference sequence). The CDR3 loop spans 14 amino acids. V trimming: 5 bases; J trimming: 5 bases; junction bases outside the gene matches: 9. The DNA of the CDR3 is TGTGCCAGCAGCCCCGACAGGGAGAATCACGAGCAGTACTTC. This sequence encodes CASSPDRENHEQYF.

Written as DNA, the CDR3 is TGCGCCAGCAGCTTGGCCGGGGCGGGAGCCTACGAGCAGTACTTC. Its translation: CASSLAGAGAYEQYF. The chain links TRBV5-1 to TRBJ2-7; TRBD2 matches at 7 bases. The CDR3 totals 15 residues. V was clipped by 0 bases and J by 2 bases; unmatched bases: 5. CDR1 is SGHRS, CDR2 YFSETQ, per germline.

The chain recombines TRBV4-1 with TRBJ2-4; 7 bases are a match to TRBD2. Germline CDR1 MGHRA, CDR2 YSYEKL. CDR3 length: 16 amino acids. V lost 0 bases to trimming and J lost 10 bases; unmatched junction nucleotides: 12. The CDR3 coding sequence is TGCGCCAGCAGCCAAGATCTGGGCGGGAGTCCCCCAATTCAGTACTTC. Translating it yields CASSQDLGGSPPIQYF.

The table lists this clone with a count of one. The chain recombines TRBV6-5 with TRBJ1-5; 7 bases align to TRBD1. CDR3 size: 14 residues. V lost 7 bases, J lost 1 base, and 4 bases stayed unmatched. CDR1 and CDR2 from the germline V gene are MNHEY and SVGAGI. The CDR3 here is CASKPGQSNQPQHF. CDR3 nucleotides: TGTGCCAGCAAACCGGGACAGAGCAATCAGCCCCAGCATTTT.

The chain recombines TRBV30 with TRBJ2-7; a possible D gene is TRBD2 (5 bases). The V and J ends lost 3 bases and 0 bases respectively, with 24 bases between them. The CDR3 sequence is 18 residues long. The germline gives CDR1 GTSNPN, CDR2 SVGIG (reference sequence). The CDR3 DNA sequence: TGTGCCTGGAGGGGCCTGGTTGTTGGGAGAACATTCTCCTACGAGCAGTACTTC. As protein: CAWRGLVVGRTFSYEQYF.

This chain connects TRBV28 to TRBJ2-3; 9 bases fit TRBD2. Germline lookup yields CDR1 MDHEN and CDR2 SYDVKM. The length of the CDR3 is 15 residues. Trimming took 3 bases from V and 10 from J; bases not matched to a gene: 11. The CDR3 sequence: CASSFQGIRGRAQYF. CDR3 DNA: TGTGCCAGCAGTTTCCAGGGAATTCGCGGGAGGGCGCAGTATTTT.

The chain combines TRBV5-1 with TRBJ1-4; the D is unclear. The germline CDR1 and CDR2 sequences are SGHRS and YFSETQ. This CDR3 region has 17 residues. V was pared by 0 bases and J by 3 bases, with 15 bases between. CDR3 sequence: CASSLGRLVYPNEKLFF. CDR3 DNA sequence: TGCGCCAGCAGCTTGGGCAGACTGGTGTATCCTAATGAAAAACTGTTTTTT.

The genes are TRBV9 and TRBJ2-3; D ambiguous. The V gene's germline CDR1 is SGDLS and CDR2 YYNGEE. CDR3 length: 14 residues. V lost 2 bases and J lost 5, with 12 bases in between. The CDR3: CASSVAVTLDTQYF. The CDR3 region has the DNA TGTGCCAGCAGCGTGGCCGTAACTTTAGATACGCAGTATTTT.

The rearrangement uses TRBV6-5 and TRBJ1-2; perhaps TRBD1 as D (6 bases). Trimming took off 6 bases at V and 7 bases at J, with 12 bases between the two ends. From germline, CDR1 is MNHEY and CDR2 SVGAGI. This CDR3 contains 12 residues. CDR3 amino acids: CASRDTGFGYTF. The CDR3, as DNA: TGTGCCAGCAGGGACACAGGGTTTGGCTACACCTTC.

The J gene is TRBJ2-7, the V gene TRBV5-1; D is perhaps TRBD1 (5 bases). The CDR3 is 16 residues long. The V and J ends lost 0 bases and 0 bases respectively, with 13 bases between them. Germline CDR1 is SGHRS and CDR2 is YFSETQ. In nucleotides, the CDR3 is TGCGCCAGCAGCTTGGTATTGGGGCTTCGCTCCTACGAGCAGTACTTC. This sequence encodes CASSLVLGLRSYEQYF.

The V call is TRBV28, the J call TRBJ2-3; D remains unclear. Germline CDR1 and CDR2: MDHEN and SYDVKM. V was cut by 7 bases and J by 2 bases, with 22 bases left in between. The CDR3 is 17 amino acids. The CDR3 sequence: CASTPPLTFFDTDTQYF. The CDR3 nucleotides are TGTGCCAGCACCCCCCCGTTGACATTCTTCGACACAGATACGCAGTATTTT.

The J gene is TRBJ2-1, the V gene TRBV7-9; possibly TRBD2 for D (6 bases). Germline loops: CDR1 SEHNR, CDR2 FQNEAQ (reference sequence). The V and J ends lost 1 base and 8 bases respectively, with 9 bases between them. This CDR3 has 13 amino acids. CDR3 nucleotides: TGTGCCAGCAGCTTAGGGGGAGGCGATGAGCAGTTCTTC. This gives the protein CASSLGGGDEQFF.

This rearrangement joins TRBV9 to TRBJ2-3, with TRBD2 identical over 7 bases. The germline V gene encodes CDR1 SGDLS and CDR2 YYNGEE. The CDR3 runs 16 residues. Trimming at V came to 0 bases and at J to 3 bases, leaving 7 bases not matched to a gene. The CDR3 protein is CASSVGASGATDTQYF. The CDR3 region has the DNA TGTGCCAGCAGCGTAGGGGCCAGCGGGGCGACAGATACGCAGTATTTT.

This clone was seen a few times. The chain is built from TRBV4-1 and TRBJ1-1; D possibly corresponds to TRBD1 (6 bases). Germline V CDR1 and CDR2: MGHRA, YSYEKL. The CDR3 has 12 amino acids. V dropped 2 bases and J dropped 11 bases, with 12 bases sitting between them. CDR3 residues: CASSQPRQVAFF. CDR3 in DNA: TGCGCCAGCAGCCAACCCAGACAGGTGGCTTTCTTT.